These 7 T cell receptor beta chains were all obtained from the same sample, sequenced in a study of OX40 agonist ivuxolimab in advanced cancers. The library was produced with the immunoSEQ multiplex PCR assay. TCRdb mirrors the immuneACCESS table, restricted to in-frame sequences. Some clones are absent from its copies; in checked studies, under half trace to an unresolved V gene, and the reason for the others is unknown. The sample includes 95,000 to 150,000 clones, with over 75% observed a single time. The biggest ten clones account for 0.55% of the sample. The sequences come from CD4+ or CD8+ T cells sorted from blood, collected in a trial of the OX40 agonist ivuxolimab. Receptors were obtained from an adult with an advanced solid tumor such as melanoma, head and neck, liver or kidney cancer.

The chain combines TRBV2 with TRBJ1-2; D not certain. Per the germline V gene, CDR1 is SNHLY and CDR2 is FYNNEI. The V and J ends lost 4 bases and 4 bases respectively, with 13 bases between them. There are 14 residues in the CDR3. CDR3 residues: CASSGSFWPYGYTF. In DNA, the CDR3 is TGTGCCAGCAGTGGGAGCTTTTGGCCCTATGGCTACACCTTC.

This chain joins TRBV2 and TRBJ2-7; D is perhaps TRBD2 (6 bases). V gave up 8 bases and J gave up 2 bases, with 16 bases separating them. Germline CDR1 reads SNHLY; CDR2 reads FYNNEI. This CDR3 comprises 14 residues. Written as DNA, the CDR3 is TGTGCCAGCGGCCGGGACTCAAGGACCTACGAGCAGTACTTC. Its protein product is CASGRDSRTYEQYF.

V gene TRBV5-4 combines with J gene TRBJ1-1; perhaps TRBD1 as D (6 bases). V dropped 3 bases and J dropped 2 bases, with 20 bases sitting between them. This CDR3 spans 17 amino acids. Germline V gene lookup returns CDR1 SGHNT and CDR2 YYREEE (reference sequence). The CDR3 spells CASSSDRSTIINTEAFF. The DNA of the CDR3 is TGTGCCAGCAGCTCGGACAGAAGTACTATCATTAACACTGAAGCTTTCTTT.

V and J are TRBV11-2 and TRBJ2-7; D remains unclear. The CDR3 totals 13 residues. CDR1 and CDR2 from the germline V gene are SGHAT and FQNNGV. Trimming stripped 5 bases from V and 2 bases from J, with 10 bases between. The CDR3: CASSPNGPYEQYF. The CDR3 coding sequence is TGTGCCAGCAGCCCCAATGGCCCCTACGAGCAGTACTTC.

The chain joins TRBV30 to TRBJ2-3, with a weak D call TRBD1 (5 bases). The CDR3 consists of 13 residues. CDR1 and CDR2 (germline): GTSNPN, SVGIG (reference sequence). V gave up 1 base and J gave up 4 bases, with 9 bases separating them. CDR3 loop: CAWSAARADTQYF. CDR3 DNA: TGTGCCTGGAGTGCCGCCAGGGCAGATACGCAGTATTTT.

This clone was observed a handful of times. The chain couples TRBV12-2 to TRBJ1-2; the table calls TRBD1, which could not be checked here. TRBV12-2 is shown as a pseudogene. The CDR3 consists of 13 residues. Written as DNA, the CDR3 is TGTGCAAGTCGCTTAGTCACAGGCTATGGCTACACCTTC. This codes for CASRLVTGYGYTF.

The V gene is TRBV10-3, the J gene TRBJ2-7; 7 bases agree with TRBD2. Germline values: CDR1 ENHRY, CDR2 SYGVKD. The junction had 7 bases not matched to a gene; V was cut back by 2 bases and J by 6 bases. This CDR3 region has 14 residues. The CDR3 DNA is TGTGCCATCAGTGAGGCCGGGAGGCGCAGCGAGCAGTACTTC. The encoded protein is CAISEAGRRSEQYF.